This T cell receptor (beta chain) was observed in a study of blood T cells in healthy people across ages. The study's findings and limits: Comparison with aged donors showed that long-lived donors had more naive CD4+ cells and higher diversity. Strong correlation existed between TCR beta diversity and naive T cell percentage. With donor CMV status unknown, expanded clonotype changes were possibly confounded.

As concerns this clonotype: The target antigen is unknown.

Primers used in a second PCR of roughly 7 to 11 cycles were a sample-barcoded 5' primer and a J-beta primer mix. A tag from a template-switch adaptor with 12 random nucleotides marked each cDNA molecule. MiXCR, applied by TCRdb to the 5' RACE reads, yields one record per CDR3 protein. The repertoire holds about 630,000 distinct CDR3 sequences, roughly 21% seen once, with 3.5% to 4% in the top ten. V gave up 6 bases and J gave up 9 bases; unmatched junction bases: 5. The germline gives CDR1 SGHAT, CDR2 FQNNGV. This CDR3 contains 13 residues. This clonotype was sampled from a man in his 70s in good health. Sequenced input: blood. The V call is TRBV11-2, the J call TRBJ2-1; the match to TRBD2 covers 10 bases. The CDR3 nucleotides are TGTGCCAGCAGACCTAGCGGGAGAGGTGAGCAGTTCTTC. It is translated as CASRPSGRGEQFF.